This TCR beta chain was recovered during a study of blood T cells in healthy people across ages. General study findings and limits: Estimates of total diversity, which came from one million sequenced T cells, were considered to be underestimates.

Unmatched junction bases numbered 17, after V lost 5 bases and J lost 5 bases. The CDR3 has 16 residues. Germline values: CDR1 DFQATT, CDR2 SNEGSKA (reference sequence). Every sample gave at least 6 micrograms of total RNA when it was extracted. This clonotype was seen only a few times. Its antigen is undetermined. A second PCR of roughly 6 to 12 cycles used a sample-barcoded 5' primer and a J-beta primer mix. TCRdb processed the 5' RACE reads anew with MiXCR; each CDR3 protein has one entry. The sample shows 760,000 or so distinct CDR3 sequences, 25% of them seen only once. The data also belong to a second study, concerning T cells of mothers and their children.

The sample comprised blood. V gene TRBV20-1 combines with J gene TRBJ2-7; TRBD2 matches 8 bases. The receptor was isolated from a boy younger than 18 in good health. CDR3 nucleotides: TGCAGTGCTCTACAGGCGGGAGGACCGTTAGCGAACGAGCAGTACTTC. It is translated as CSALQAGGPLANEQYF.